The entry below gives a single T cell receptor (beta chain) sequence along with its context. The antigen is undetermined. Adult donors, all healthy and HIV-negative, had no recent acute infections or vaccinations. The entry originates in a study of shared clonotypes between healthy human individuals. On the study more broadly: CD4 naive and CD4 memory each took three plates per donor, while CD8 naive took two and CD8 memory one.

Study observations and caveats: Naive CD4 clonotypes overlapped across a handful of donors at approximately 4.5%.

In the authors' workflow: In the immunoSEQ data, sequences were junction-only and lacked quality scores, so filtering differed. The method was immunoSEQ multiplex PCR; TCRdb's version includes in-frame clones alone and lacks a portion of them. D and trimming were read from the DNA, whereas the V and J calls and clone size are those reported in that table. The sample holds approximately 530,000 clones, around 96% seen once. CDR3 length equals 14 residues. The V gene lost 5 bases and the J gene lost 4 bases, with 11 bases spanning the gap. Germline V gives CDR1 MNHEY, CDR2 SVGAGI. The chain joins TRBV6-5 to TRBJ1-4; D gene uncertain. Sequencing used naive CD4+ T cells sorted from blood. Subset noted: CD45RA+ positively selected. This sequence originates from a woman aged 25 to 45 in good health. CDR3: CASSTGSSNEKLFF. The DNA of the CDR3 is TGTGCCAGCAGTACGGGGTCAAGTAATGAAAAACTGTTTTTT.